This T cell receptor beta chain appears in the sequencing data of a study of T-cell reconstitution after alpha-beta-depleted transplantation in children. The authors prepared the TCRbeta library with unique molecular identifiers. From the PCR reads, TCRdb called clonotypes with MiXCR, one entry per CDR3 protein. This table has some 75,000 distinct CDR3 sequences, around 7.9% appearing once. The CDR3 spans 13 residues. V gave up 3 bases and J gave up 6 bases, with 11 bases separating them. The TCR comes from a human donor who donated a stem cell graft to a child with acute lymphoblastic leukemia. Sequencing was performed on PBMCs from the stem cell graft donor, taken from the stem cell graft. The chain recombines TRBV12-3 or TRBV12-4 with TRBJ1-2, with a weak D call TRBD1 (6 bases). CDR3 in DNA: TGTGCCAGCAGTTTTCTACCAGGGGATGGCTACACCTTC. Residues: CASSFLPGDGYTF.